A selection of T cell receptor beta chains follows, all from one sample in a study of T cells in Graves' hyperthyroidism and ophthalmopathy. One entry per CDR3 protein, called by TCRdb with MiXCR from the multiplex PCR reads. In the table there are under 500,000 distinct CDR3 sequences, over 11% of which are singletons. The sample consisted of blood. Receptors originate from a man in his fifties or sixties with Graves' ophthalmopathy. The CDR3 runs from the conserved cysteine through the conserved F or W. The D gene is left open where the match is weak. A row's size may be missing; if present it is once, few, many or a size class.

>TRBV29-1|TRBJ1-1|.|.
CSVDSGGDTEAFF
TGCAGCGTTGATTCGGGGGGGGACACTGAAGCTTTCTTT
>TRBV10-3|TRBJ2-7|.|.
CAITWGTRQGIYHEQYF
TGTGCCATCACTTGGGGAACTCGTCAGGGTATATATCACGAGCAGTACTTC
>TRBV10-3|TRBJ1-5|.|many
CAIRDGTGSNQPQHF
TGTGCCATCAGGGACGGAACGGGGAGCAATCAGCCCCAGCATTTT
>TRBV25-1|TRBJ2-1|TRBD2|.
CASSEYGASGPNEQFF
TGTGCCAGCAGTGAATATGGGGCTAGCGGCCCCAATGAGCAGTTCTTC
>TRBV20-1|TRBJ2-2|TRBD1|many
CSALTGQGASGELFF
TGCAGTGCTTTGACCGGACAGGGGGCTTCGGGGGAGCTGTTTTTT
>TRBV6-1|TRBJ2-6|TRBD1|few
CASRSTGGARGANVLTF
TGTGCCAGCAGAAGTACAGGGGGCGCGAGAGGGGCCAACGTCCTGACTTTC
>TRBV5-5|TRBJ1-6|.|.
CASSLRQDNSPLHF
TGTGCCAGCAGCTTGCGACAAGATAATTCACCCCTCCACTTT
>TRBV3-1|TRBJ2-7|TRBD2|many
CASSLMIAGGHSYEQYF
TGTGCCAGCAGCCTCATGATAGCGGGAGGACACTCCTACGAGCAGTACTTC
>TRBV6-5|TRBJ2-6|.|.
CTSSYEMGPHVLTF
TGTACCAGCAGTTACGAGATGGGCCCGCACGTCCTGACTTTC
>TRBV5-1|TRBJ2-7|TRBD2|many
CASSQGTSGTYEQYF
TGCGCCAGCAGCCAGGGGACTAGCGGAACCTACGAGCAGTACTTC
>TRBV28|TRBJ2-5|TRBD1|.
CASRGQGRETQYF
TGTGCCAGCAGGGGACAGGGCAGGGAGACCCAGTACTTC
>TRBV10-3|TRBJ1-2|.|many
CAIEDSNRANYGYTF
TGTGCCATCGAGGATTCGAACAGGGCTAACTATGGCTACACCTTC
>TRBV7-6|TRBJ2-5|.|many
CASSLDQAGSGWGTQYF
TGTGCCAGCAGCTTAGACCAAGCCGGGTCGGGATGGGGGACCCAGTACTTC
>TRBV20-1|TRBJ1-1|TRBD1|many
CRGQGARDTEAFF
TGCAGGGGACAGGGGGCGAGGGACACTGAAGCTTTCTTT
>TRBV3-1|TRBJ2-1|TRBD2|.
CASSQDLTSGNNEQFF
TGTGCCAGCAGCCAAGATTTGACTAGCGGAAACAATGAGCAGTTCTTC
>TRBV3-1|TRBJ2-5|.|many
CASSQEVGAAQETQYF
TGTGCCAGCAGCCAAGAAGTCGGCGCCGCCCAAGAGACCCAGTACTTC
>TRBV7-8|TRBJ1-1|TRBD1|many
CASSPTLDRVSAFF
TGTGCCAGCAGCCCAACCCTTGACAGGGTGTCTGCTTTCTTT
>TRBV20-1|TRBJ2-7|TRBD1|many
CSAHRDRDYEQYF
TGCAGTGCTCATCGGGACAGGGACTACGAGCAGTACTTC
>TRBV5-6|TRBJ2-5|.|once
CASSSDRIRYF
TGTGCCAGCAGCTCCGACAGGATAAGGTACTTC
>TRBV7-3|TRBJ1-5|.|.
CAGPGPWPQHF
TGTGCCGGCCCTGGGCCCTGGCCCCAGCATTTT
>TRBV24-1|TRBJ2-2|TRBD2|many
CATSPPGLAGVVGELFF
TGTGCCACCAGTCCTCCGGGACTAGCGGGAGTCGTCGGGGAGCTGTTTTTT
>TRBV6-2/TRBV6-3|TRBJ2-7|TRBD2|many
CASSDRAGLAGKISYEQYF
TGTGCCAGCAGCGACAGAGCGGGACTAGCGGGAAAGATCTCCTACGAGCAGTACTTC